These T cell receptor beta chains were read from a single sample in a study of regulatory T cells in long-lasting Graves disease. MiXCR, run by TCRdb on the multiplex PCR reads, gives a single entry per CDR3 protein. Among about 470,000 distinct CDR3 sequences listed, around a fifth were seen once. This sample comprised peripheral blood mononuclear cells (PBMCs), obtained when the disease was refractory, from a patient treated with antithyroid drugs. The receptors derive from a female donor with Graves disease. The CDR3 runs from the conserved cysteine through the conserved F or W. A D gene is named only where the DNA matches it firmly. Where a row states a size, it is once, few, many or the class of an expanded clone; other rows omit it.

TRBJ1-2	TRBV5-1	-	few	15	CASSSEGSGDYGYTF	TGCGCCAGCAGCTCTGAGGGTTCTGGGGACTATGGCTACACCTTC
TRBJ1-1	TRBV28	TRBD1	-	13	CASSVTGYAEAFF	TGTGCCAGCAGTGTGACAGGGTACGCTGAAGCTTTCTTT
TRBJ1-5	TRBV7-8	TRBD1	few	15	CASSLWEGASQPQHF	TGTGCCAGCAGCTTATGGGAGGGGGCGAGTCAGCCCCAGCATTTT
TRBJ2-7	TRBV11-2	-	few	15	CASSLAQLRGHEQYF	TGTGCCAGCAGCTTAGCGCAGTTGAGGGGCCACGAGCAGTACTTC
TRBJ1-2	TRBV11-2	-	many	14	CASSLDLGIYGYTF	TGTGCCAGCAGCTTAGATTTGGGGATCTATGGCTACACCTTC
TRBJ2-5	TRBV7-2	-	many	13	CASSLYGRETQYF	TGTGCCAGCAGCTTGTACGGGAGAGAGACCCAGTACTTC
TRBJ2-1	TRBV12-3/TRBV12-4	-	-	13	CASSSGAADEQFF	TGTGCCAGCAGTAGTGGGGCTGCGGATGAGCAGTTCTTC
TRBJ1-6	TRBV18	TRBD1	few	14	CASSPTGEDSPLHF	TGTGCCAGCTCACCGACAGGGGAGGATTCACCCCTCCACTTT
TRBJ1-1	TRBV29-1	TRBD1	-	16	CSVDARGTGVNTEAFF	TGCAGCGTTGACGCCCGCGGGACAGGGGTGAACACTGAAGCTTTCTTT
TRBJ1-6	TRBV27	TRBD1	few	14	CASAVTGVNSPLHF	TGTGCCAGCGCAGTTACAGGGGTTAATTCACCCCTCCACTTT
TRBJ1-1	TRBV7-8	-	many	16	CASSLEQLRTGTEAFF	TGTGCCAGCAGCTTAGAACAGCTTAGAACTGGCACTGAAGCTTTCTTT
TRBJ1-4	TRBV12-3/TRBV12-4	-	many	14	CASSTSGTPEKLFF	TGTGCCAGCAGTACATCCGGGACTCCGGAAAAACTGTTTTTT
TRBJ1-4	TRBV3-1	-	few	13	CASSQESTGKLFF	TGTGCCAGCAGCCAAGAAAGTACCGGAAAACTGTTTTTT
TRBJ1-1	TRBV6-1	-	few	15	CASTPLKLLGTEAFF	TGTGCCAGCACCCCACTTAAACTACTAGGCACTGAAGCTTTCTTT
TRBJ1-5	TRBV24-1	-	few	16	CATSDSQGYSNQPQHF	TGTGCCACCAGTGATTCGCAGGGGTATAGCAATCAGCCCCAGCATTTT
TRBJ1-2	TRBV28	TRBD1	many	15	CASSLGDREVYGYTF	TGTGCCAGCAGTTTAGGAGACAGGGAAGTCTATGGCTACACCTTC
TRBJ2-7	TRBV19	-	-	12	CASSISEGEQYF	TGTGCCAGTAGTATCTCTGAAGGTGAGCAGTACTTC
TRBJ2-5	TRBV28	TRBD1	many	17	CASSFLLDRGIQETQYF	TGTGCCAGCAGTTTCCTACTCGACAGGGGTATCCAAGAGACCCAGTACTTC
TRBJ2-5	TRBV20-1	TRBD2	-	17	CSAPPPGLAGGGETQYF	TGCAGTGCTCCCCCCCCCGGACTAGCGGGGGGCGGAGAGACCCAGTACTTC
TRBJ2-5	TRBV24-1	-	-	15	CATSDANRAGETQYF	TGTGCCACCAGTGATGCAAACAGGGCAGGGGAGACCCAGTACTTC
TRBJ2-7	TRBV5-1	-	few	15	CASSPDIGQTYEQYF	TGCGCCAGCAGCCCGGACATCGGACAGACCTACGAGCAGTACTTC
TRBJ1-6	TRBV11-2	-	-	13	CASSDGYNSPLHF	TGTGCCAGCAGTGACGGCTATAATTCACCCCTCCACTTT
TRBJ2-4	TRBV12-3/TRBV12-4	-	few	14	CASSSQEAKNIQYF	TGTGCCAGCAGCTCCCAGGAAGCCAAAAACATTCAGTACTTC
TRBJ1-2	TRBV7-9	-	-	16	CASSPRGGLVNYGYTF	TGTGCCAGCAGCCCCCGCGGCGGTCTAGTAAACTATGGCTACACCTTC
TRBJ1-1	TRBV7-9	TRBD1	few	15	CASSTPDRGRAEVFF	TGTGCCAGCAGCACCCCGGACAGGGGGCGTGCTGAAGTTTTCTTT
TRBJ1-2	TRBV2	-	many	14	CASSNSDRGNGYTF	TGTGCCAGCAGTAACTCGGACCGAGGGAATGGCTACACCTTC
TRBJ2-5	TRBV28	-	many	14	CASRGGGRRETQYF	TGTGCCAGCAGGGGGGGAGGCAGAAGAGAGACCCAGTACTTC
TRBJ1-4	TRBV6-5	TRBD1	many	14	CASSYGTGAEKLFF	TGTGCCAGCAGTTACGGGACAGGAGCTGAAAAACTGTTTTTT
TRBJ2-5	TRBV5-1	TRBD1	-	15	CASSSSGQGQETQYF	TGCGCCAGCAGCTCCTCGGGACAGGGGCAAGAGACCCAGTACTTC
TRBJ2-3	TRBV27	TRBD1	many	16	CASTSVRGQVYHTQYF	TGTGCCAGCACCTCCGTCAGGGGGCAAGTCTACCATACGCAGTATTTT
TRBJ1-2	TRBV6-1	-	-	15	CASMGMYAEDYGYTF	TGTGCCAGCATGGGCATGTATGCCGAGGACTATGGCTACACCTTC
TRBJ2-5	TRBV20-1	-	many	11	CSPRVGETQYF	TGCAGTCCCCGGGTGGGAGAGACCCAGTACTTC
TRBJ2-3	TRBV29-1	-	-	12	CSARDNTDTQYF	TGCAGCGCCCGGGACAACACAGATACGCAGTATTTT
TRBJ1-6	TRBV27	TRBD1	many	17	CASSAGQFFLDNSPLHF	TGTGCCAGCAGTGCGGGACAGTTCTTCCTGGATAATTCACCCCTCCACTTT
TRBJ2-5	TRBV7-9	-	many	14	CASRGWRQQETQYF	TGTGCCAGCAGGGGGTGGAGGCAACAAGAGACCCAGTACTTC
TRBJ1-2	TRBV28	-	many	11	CASSAYRVFTF	TGTGCCAGCAGTGCATACAGAGTATTCACCTTC
TRBJ1-4	TRBV20-1	-	many	14	CSASRGTTNEKLFF	TGCAGTGCTAGTAGGGGGACAACTAATGAAAAACTGTTTTTT
TRBJ1-5	TRBV12-3/TRBV12-4	-	many	14	CASSRGGGNQPQHF	TGTGCCAGCAGTAGGGGGGGTGGCAATCAGCCCCAGCATTTT
TRBJ1-5	TRBV7-8	-	-	17	CASSPRNREWGNQPQHF	TGTGCCAGCAGCCCACGAAACAGGGAATGGGGCAATCAGCCCCAGCATTTT
TRBJ2-2	TRBV12-5	-	many	12	CASGFGGRELFF	TGTGCTAGTGGTTTCGGGGGCCGGGAGCTGTTTTTT
TRBJ2-2	TRBV3-1	TRBD1	few	16	CASSPTGVAATGELFF	TGTGCCAGCAGTCCGACAGGGGTAGCGGCCACCGGGGAGCTGTTTTTT
TRBJ2-7	TRBV20-1	TRBD1	few	14	CSAPGQGGDYEQYF	TGCAGTGCGCCCGGACAGGGTGGGGACTACGAGCAGTACTTC
TRBJ1-2	TRBV7-9	-	few	14	CASSTTTDNYGYTF	TGTGCCAGCAGCACGACTACGGATAACTATGGCTACACCTTC
TRBJ2-5	TRBV28	TRBD1	many	15	CASSSGQGWQETQYF	TGTGCCAGCAGTTCCGGACAGGGATGGCAAGAGACCCAGTACTTC
TRBJ2-3	TRBV2	-	-	12	CASSGFADTQYF	TGTGCCAGCAGTGGATTTGCAGATACGCAGTATTTT
TRBJ1-1	TRBV20-1	-	-	15	CSARGGGGMNTEAFF	TGCAGTGCTAGAGGCGGGGGAGGAATGAACACTGAAGCTTTCTTT
TRBJ1-4	TRBV11-2	-	-	15	CASSYQGPPLEKLFF	TGTGCCAGCAGTTATCAGGGGCCGCCACTGGAAAAACTGTTTTTT